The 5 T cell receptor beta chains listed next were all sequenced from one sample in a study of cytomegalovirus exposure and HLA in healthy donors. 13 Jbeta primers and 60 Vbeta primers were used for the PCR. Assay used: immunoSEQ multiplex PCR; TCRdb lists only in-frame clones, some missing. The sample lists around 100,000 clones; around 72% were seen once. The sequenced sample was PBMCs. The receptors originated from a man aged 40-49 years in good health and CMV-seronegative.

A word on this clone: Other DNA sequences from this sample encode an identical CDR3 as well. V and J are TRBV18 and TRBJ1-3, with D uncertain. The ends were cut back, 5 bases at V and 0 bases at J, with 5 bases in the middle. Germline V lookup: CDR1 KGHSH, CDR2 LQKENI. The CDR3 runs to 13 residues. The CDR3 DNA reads TGTGCCAGCTCAAGGAGCTCTGGAAACACCATATATTTT. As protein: CASSRSSGNTIYF.

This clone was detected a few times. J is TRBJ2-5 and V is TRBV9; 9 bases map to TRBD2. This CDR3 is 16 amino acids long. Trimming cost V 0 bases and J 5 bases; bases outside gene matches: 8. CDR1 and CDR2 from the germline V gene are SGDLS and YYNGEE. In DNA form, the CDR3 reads TGTGCCAGCAGCGTAGGTGGCGGGGGGGCCTGGGAGACCCAGTACTTC. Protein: CASSVGGGGAWETQYF.

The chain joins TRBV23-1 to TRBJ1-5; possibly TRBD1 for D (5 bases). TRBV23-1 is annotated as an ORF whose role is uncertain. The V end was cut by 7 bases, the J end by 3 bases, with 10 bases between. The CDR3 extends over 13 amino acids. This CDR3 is CASTWGVNQPQHF. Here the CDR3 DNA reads TGCGCCAGCACTTGGGGGGTCAATCAGCCCCAGCATTTT.

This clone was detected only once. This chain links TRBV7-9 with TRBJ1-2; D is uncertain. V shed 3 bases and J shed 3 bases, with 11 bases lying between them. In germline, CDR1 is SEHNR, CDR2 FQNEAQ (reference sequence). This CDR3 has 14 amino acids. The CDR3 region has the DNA TGTGCCAGCAGCTTGGAGGCGCCCGACTATGGCTACACCTTC. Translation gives CASSLEAPDYGYTF.

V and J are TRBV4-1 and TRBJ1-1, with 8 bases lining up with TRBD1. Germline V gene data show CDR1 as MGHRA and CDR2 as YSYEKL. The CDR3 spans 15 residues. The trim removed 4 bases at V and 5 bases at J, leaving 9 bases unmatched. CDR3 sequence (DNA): TGCGCCAGCAGCCTGGACAGGGCGCTTCGGACTGAAGCTTTCTTT. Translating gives CASSLDRALRTEAFF.